The 30 T cell receptor beta chains below all came from one sample that was sequenced in a study of beta chain features in type 1 diabetes. Study-level points and caveats: In every one of the four CD4+ subsets, TCRB CDR3s were moderately but significantly shorter in Type 1 diabetes patients.

Antigens for these TCRs are unknown. Expressed TCRB transcripts were sequenced, since all the RNA that had been isolated was reverse transcribed. Some clones are missing from TCRdb's copy, which holds only in-frame ones; the method was immunoSEQ multiplex PCR. Of 600,000 or so clones listed, over 12% are singletons. The sequencing sample was made of naive CD4+ T cells from blood. The receptors derive from a man aged 18 to 30 with type 1 diabetes.

The chain uses TRBV9 and TRBJ2-1; no clear D gene. This CDR3 has 11 residues. Trimming took 4 bases from V and 10 from J, leaving 9 bases between them. Looked up from germline, CDR1 is SGDLS and CDR2 is YYNGEE. CDR3 DNA: TGTGCCAGCAGCCCCCTAAAGGAGCAGTTCTTC. It yields the protein CASSPLKEQFF.

The gene calls are TRBV30 and TRBJ2-7, with 9 bases aligning to TRBD2. The CDR3 runs to 14 residues. V shed 0 bases, J shed 9 bases, and the junction held 9 bases outside the gene matches. Germline V CDR1 and CDR2: GTSNPN, SVGIG (reference sequence). CDR3 sequence: CAWSVLAGAWGQYF. The CDR3 DNA is TGTGCCTGGAGTGTACTAGCGGGCGCCTGGGGGCAGTACTTC.

This clone was detected a few times. The J gene is TRBJ2-3, the V gene TRBV7-2; D not certain. This CDR3 comprises 14 residues. Per germline, CDR1 SGHTA and CDR2 FQGNSA. Trimming removed 5 bases from V and 2 bases from J, with 11 bases in between. CDR3 sequence (DNA): TGTGCCAGCAGCCCCCAGCCTATCACAGATACGCAGTATTTT. Its translation: CASSPQPITDTQYF. The complete variable domain, with remaining parts taken from reference TRBV7-2 and TRBJ2-3, reads GAGVSQSPSNKVTEKGKDVELRCDPISGHTALYWYRQSLGQGLEFLIYFQGNSAPDKSGLPSDRFSAERTGGSVSTLTIQRTQQEDSAVYLCASSPQPITDTQYFGPGTRLTVL.

There are a few counts of this clone. The chain uses TRBV6-6 and TRBJ1-4; TRBD1 matches 8 bases. The germline gives CDR1 MNHNY, CDR2 SVGAGI (reference sequence). The CDR3 length is 14 residues. V shed 5 bases and J 10 bases; nucleotides not matched to a gene: 9. The chain's CDR3 is CASSTGQGYAKLFF. The DNA for the CDR3 is TGTGCCAGCAGTACAGGACAGGGTTACGCAAAACTGTTTTTT.

The chain employs TRBV18 and TRBJ2-1; 7 bases are shared with TRBD2. The V segment lost 1 base and the J segment 3 bases; nucleotides outside the gene matches: 3. Germline V lookup: CDR1 KGHSH, CDR2 LQKENI. The CDR3 has 15 residues. In nucleotides, the CDR3 is TGTGCCAGCTCACCACAAGGCGGGAGCTACAATGAGCAGTTCTTC. Amino acids: CASSPQGGSYNEQFF. The full variable domain, in which reference TRBV18 and TRBJ2-1 provide the parts outside the CDR3, is NAGVMQNPRHLVRRRGQEARLRCSPMKGHSHVYWYRQLPEEGLKFMVYLQKENIIDESGMPKERFSAEFPKEGPSILRIQQVVRGDSAAYFCASSPQGGSYNEQFFGPGTRLTVL.

The chain couples TRBV18 to TRBJ2-1; TRBD2 is a possible D gene (5 bases). The CDR3 length is 13 residues. Germline CDR1 KGHSH, CDR2 LQKENI. With 3 bases removed from V and 8 bases from J, the gap between germline ends came to 11 bases. The CDR3 nucleotides are TGTGCCAGCTCACCTGTGGCTAGCCATGAGCAGTTCTTC. Translating gives CASSPVASHEQFF. Full variable domain (rest looked up from reference TRBV18 and TRBJ2-1): NAGVMQNPRHLVRRRGQEARLRCSPMKGHSHVYWYRQLPEEGLKFMVYLQKENIIDESGMPKERFSAEFPKEGPSILRIQQVVRGDSAAYFCASSPVASHEQFFGPGTRLTVL.

This clone was observed a few times. The chain combines TRBV9 with TRBJ2-1; perhaps TRBD2 as D (7 bases). This CDR3 has 17 residues. Trimming took 2 bases from V and 5 from J, leaving 20 bases between them. Per germline, CDR1 SGDLS and CDR2 YYNGEE. The CDR3 protein is CASSVKIRGGIDNEQFF. In DNA, the CDR3 is TGTGCCAGCAGCGTGAAAATAAGGGGGGGCATCGACAATGAGCAGTTCTTC.

This clone was detected only a few times. V is TRBV25-1 and J is TRBJ2-7, with 7 bases identical to TRBD1. CDR3 length: 15 amino acids. Trimming took 1 base from V and 7 from J; bases not matched to a gene: 10. CDR1 and CDR2 (germline): MGHDK, SYGVNS. DNA for the CDR3: TGTGCCAGCAGTGAATTTGGGACAGTCCCTACGGAGCAGTACTTC. Its protein product is CASSEFGTVPTEQYF.

In its sample, this clone was seen a few times. The V gene is TRBV6-1, the J gene TRBJ2-5; D is possibly TRBD1 (5 bases). This CDR3 has 13 amino acids. Germline V gene data show CDR1 as MNHNS and CDR2 as SASEGT. V gave up 4 bases and J gave up 2 bases, with 8 bases separating them. CDR3 amino acids: CASSGRQQETQYF. CDR3 in DNA: TGTGCCAGCAGTGGTCGACAGCAAGAGACCCAGTACTTC.

This clone was recorded a few times. The CDR3 DNA reads as TGTGCAAGTCGCTTAGACGCCAGGGTCGGTGACATTCAGTACTTC. Translating it yields CASRLDARVGDIQYF. The chain links TRBV12-2 to TRBJ2-4; TRBD1, the table's D call, was not compared with the DNA. TRBV12-2 is tagged as a pseudogene. CDR3 length: 15 residues.

This clone was recorded a few times. The chain recombines TRBV4-2 with TRBJ2-3; the match to TRBD1 covers 8 bases. The J segment lost 9 bases and the V segment lost 0 bases, leaving 11 bases of the junction unmatched. Germline lookup yields CDR1 LGHNA and CDR2 YNFKEQ. The CDR3 contains 16 residues. The CDR3, as DNA: TGTGCCAGCAGCCAAGATATGGTTCAGGGGGCGGGGACGCAGTATTTT. Residues: CASSQDMVQGAGTQYF.

CDR3 loop: CASPPGGSSTDTQYF. The CDR3, as DNA: TGTGCCAGCCCTCCTGGGGGCTCGAGCACAGATACGCAGTATTTT. V usage is TRBV6-5 and J usage is TRBJ2-3, with D possibly being TRBD1 (6 bases). The CDR3 extends over 15 amino acids. Trimming shortened V by 8 bases and J by 0 bases, and 15 bases separated the two germline ends. Germline-derived CDR1 and CDR2 are MNHEY and SVGAGI.

This clone was observed a few times. The chain combines TRBV30 with TRBJ1-3; perhaps TRBD1 as D (5 bases). This CDR3 contains 15 residues. V lost 8 bases to trimming and J lost 0 bases, with 17 bases between them. Per germline, CDR1 GTSNPN and CDR2 SVGIG (reference sequence). CDR3: CALRKGSNSGNTIYF. DNA for the CDR3: TGTGCCCTACGTAAGGGGAGCAACTCTGGAAACACCATATATTTT. The complete variable domain, with remaining parts taken from reference TRBV30 and TRBJ1-3, reads SQTIHQWPATLVQPVGSPLSLECTVEGTSNPNLYWYRQAAGRGLQLLFYSVGIGQISSEVPQNLSASRPQDRQFILSSKKLLLSDSGFYLCALRKGSNSGNTIYFGEGSWLTVV.

The chain combines TRBV7-9 with TRBJ2-3, with D perhaps matching TRBD1 (5 bases). Germline values: CDR1 SEHNR, CDR2 FQNEAQ (reference sequence). Trimming removed 2 bases from V and 0 bases from J, with 9 bases in between. The CDR3 totals 15 residues. This CDR3 reads CASSLRQSSTDTQYF. CDR3 in DNA: TGTGCCAGCAGCTTAAGACAGTCTAGCACAGATACGCAGTATTTT.

A word on this clone: Possible read error: a much larger clone is one base away. The CDR3 DNA is TGTGCCAGCAGCTTCTACACCGGGGAGCTGTTTTTT. This sequence encodes CASSFYTGELFF. The rearrangement joins TRBV7-3 to TRBJ2-2; D call uncertain. The germline CDR1 and CDR2 sequences are SGHTA and FQGTGA. CDR3 size: 12 residues. The V end lost 3 bases, the J end lost 3 bases, and 2 bases lay between the germline ends.

V gene TRBV7-2 combines with J gene TRBJ2-4, with no clear D. The germline gives CDR1 SGHTA, CDR2 FQGNSA. The germline V and J ends were trimmed by 3 bases and 7 bases, with 10 bases remaining between them. This CDR3 has 13 amino acids. The CDR3 DNA is TGTGCCAGCAGCTTCGCGTTGGAGAACATTCAGTACTTC. Translated, it gives CASSFALENIQYF.

This clone was recorded a few times. The J gene is TRBJ2-5, the V gene TRBV29-1; either TRBD1 or TRBD2 may fit D (5 bases each). Germline CDR1 SQVTM, CDR2 ANQGSEA. CDR3 length: 12 amino acids. The ends were cut back, 7 bases at V and 4 bases at J, with 13 bases in the middle. This chain's CDR3 is CSAAGGGETQYF. CDR3 in DNA: TGCAGCGCTGCTGGTGGGGGAGAGACCCAGTACTTC.

The table lists this clone with a few counts. The sample carries other DNA sequences with the same CDR3. V usage is TRBV9 and J usage is TRBJ2-1, with 7 bases that match TRBD2. Germline loops: CDR1 SGDLS, CDR2 YYNGEE. J gave up 4 bases and V 0 bases, and 4 bases lay outside the gene matches. The CDR3 is made up of 15 amino acids. CDR3 protein: CASSVGASGYNEQFF. In DNA, the CDR3 is TGTGCCAGCAGCGTAGGTGCTAGCGGTTACAATGAGCAGTTCTTC.

The table lists this clone with a few counts. CDR3 bases: TGTGCCAGCAGTTACGGGGGACCTGGCGCTTTCTTT. Its translation: CASSYGGPGAFF. The chain links TRBV6-5 to TRBJ1-1; D may be TRBD1 (5 bases). Trimming cost V 2 bases and J 11 bases, with 12 bases left between them. Germline V lookup: CDR1 MNHEY, CDR2 SVGAGI. This CDR3 spans 12 amino acids.

The V and J genes are TRBV4-2 and TRBJ2-5, with TRBD2 identical over 13 bases. The CDR3 has 17 residues. V shed 1 base, J shed 5 bases, and the junction held 7 bases outside the gene matches. Germline loops: CDR1 LGHNA, CDR2 YNFKEQ. DNA for the CDR3: TGTGCCAGCAGCCAAGGACTAGCGGGGGGCTCTTGGGAGACCCAGTACTTC. It translates to CASSQGLAGGSWETQYF.

This chain links TRBV20-1 with TRBJ1-2; D ambiguous. Germline CDR1 DFQATT, CDR2 SNEGSKA (reference sequence). The length of the CDR3 is 10 residues. Trimming stripped 4 bases from V and 4 bases from J, with 4 bases between. The CDR3 sequence is CSATSYGYTF. The CDR3 DNA reads TGCAGTGCTACATCCTATGGCTACACCTTC.

This clone has more than one count but fewer than ten. V and J are TRBV30 and TRBJ2-7, with 8 bases matching TRBD1. CDR1 is GTSNPN and CDR2 is SVGIG in the germline V gene (reference sequence). The CDR3 runs to 15 residues. Unmatched junction bases numbered 9, after V lost 2 bases and J lost 3 bases. The CDR3 coding sequence is TGTGCCTGGAGTCCTTCCAGGACAGGGAACTACGAGCAGTACTTC. Protein: CAWSPSRTGNYEQYF.

This clone has a handful of counts. CDR3 nucleotides: TGTGCCAGCAGCCAAGAGACCACAGGGTTGAACACTGAAGCTTTCTTT. Encoded protein: CASSQETTGLNTEAFF. V usage is TRBV4-2 and J usage is TRBJ1-1, with D possibly TRBD1 on 6 matching bases. Germline CDR1 reads LGHNA; CDR2 reads YNFKEQ. This CDR3 contains 16 residues. Trimming took off 0 bases at V and 0 bases at J, with 11 bases between the two ends.

Only a few counts were recorded for this clone. The chain recombines TRBV18 with TRBJ2-5, with 9 bases that match TRBD1. Germline trimming cut 3 bases from V and 1 base from J; bases unmatched to any gene: 6. This CDR3 spans 16 amino acids. CDR1 and CDR2 (germline): KGHSH, LQKENI. The CDR3 loop is CASSPWTGEIQETQYF. Written as DNA, the CDR3 is TGTGCCAGCTCACCCTGGACAGGGGAAATCCAAGAGACCCAGTACTTC.

As concerns this clone: The junction does not match germline at one end; this may be a read error. Other DNA variants within this sample encode the same CDR3. V and J are TRBV7-7 and TRBJ2-3; 8 bases fit TRBD1. CDR1 is SSHAT and CDR2 is FNYEAQ in the germline V gene (reference sequence). The CDR3 extends over 14 amino acids. The DNA for the CDR3 is TGTGCTAGCAGCTTGACAGGGGGCACAGATACGCAGTATTTT. Amino acids: CASSLTGGTDTQYF.

The chain is built from TRBV19 and TRBJ2-1; possibly TRBD1 for D (5 bases). The CDR3 has 16 residues. Germline CDR1 reads LNHDA; CDR2 reads SQIVND (reference sequence). V was pared by 0 bases and J by 4 bases, with 13 bases between. The CDR3 reads CASSIDQGVPYNEQFF. CDR3 sequence (DNA): TGTGCCAGTAGTATAGACCAGGGCGTACCGTACAATGAGCAGTTCTTC.

This chain links TRBV19 with TRBJ2-5, with 8 bases aligning to TRBD2. The CDR3 length is 16 residues. Trimming removed 7 bases from V and 0 bases from J; junction bases left unmatched: 10. CDR1 and CDR2 (germline): LNHDA, SQIVND (reference sequence). The CDR3, as DNA: TGTGCCAGTACCGAAGGGCGGGAGGCTTACCAAGAGACCCAGTACTTC. This gives the protein CASTEGREAYQETQYF.

This clone was counted only a few times. In nucleotides, the CDR3 is TGTGCCACCAGCCTCCTAGCGGGAGCGGTCACCGGGGAGCTGTTTTTT. This gives the protein CATSLLAGAVTGELFF. The chain links TRBV15 to TRBJ2-2; 10 bases are shared with TRBD2. The V gene end was trimmed by 5 bases and the J gene end by 4 bases; junction bases not matched to a gene: 7. The CDR3 spans 16 residues. Germline CDR1 reads LNHNV; CDR2 reads YYDKDF (reference sequence).

V is TRBV7-2 and J is TRBJ1-1; D is ambiguous. Deletions cut 1 base from V and 1 base from J, with 10 bases between. This CDR3 region has 15 residues. Germline V gene data show CDR1 as SGHTA and CDR2 as FQGNSA. In DNA, the CDR3 is TGTGCCAGCAGCTTAGGAAGGACGGAGAACACTGAAGCTTTCTTT. Amino acid sequence: CASSLGRTENTEAFF.

This clone was seen a handful of times. The chain carries TRBV18 and TRBJ2-2; 7 bases fit TRBD2. There are 14 residues in the CDR3. The trim removed 8 bases at V and 6 bases at J, leaving 9 bases unmatched. Germline V gene sequence: CDR1 KGHSH, CDR2 LQKENI. As DNA, the CDR3 is TGTGCCAGCCAAGCGGCGGGGGAAGCCGGGGAGCTGTTTTTT. Amino acid sequence: CASQAAGEAGELFF.